The 14 T cell receptor beta chains listed next were all sequenced from one sample in a study of Graves' ophthalmopathy and Graves' hyperthyroidism. For repertoire sequencing, the TCR beta CDR3 regions were amplified from RNA transcripts. An opening RT-PCR round employed HTBI primers and preceded a second-round multiplex PCR. TCRdb redid the calling of the multiplex PCR reads with MiXCR, one entry per CDR3 protein. The sample consists of 500,000 to 700,000 distinct CDR3 sequences, roughly 39% of them appearing once. Sequenced material: peripheral blood or thyroid tissue (not recorded which). Every receptor here comes from an adult man with Graves' hyperthyroidism.

In the case of this clonotype: This could be a read error, since a much larger clone is one nucleotide away. The chain uses TRBV5-1 and TRBJ2-5; the D is unclear. Trimming removed 4 bases from V and 1 base from J, with 8 bases in between. Germline V gene data show CDR1 as SGHRS and CDR2 as YFSETQ. This CDR3 is built from 13 residues. The CDR3 loop reads CASSVRTQETQYF. The DNA for the CDR3 is TGCGCCAGCAGCGTAAGGACCCAAGAGACCCAGTACTTC. Filled out from reference TRBV5-1 and TRBJ2-5, the complete variable domain reads KAGVTQTPRYLIKTRGQQVTLSCSPISGHRSVSWYQQTPGQGLQFLFEYFSETQRNKGNFPGRFSGRQFSNSRSEMNVSTLELGDSALYLCASSVRTQETQYFGPGTRLLVL.

This clonotype was counted ten times or more. The genes are TRBV7-6 and TRBJ1-2; no definite D call. Trimming took off 5 bases at V and 0 bases at J, with 16 bases between the two ends. There are 16 residues in the CDR3. Germline assignment: CDR1 SGHVS and CDR2 FNYEAQ. CDR3 bases: TGTGCCAGCAGCCCGGAGGTCAGGCTCCCTAACTATGGCTACACCTTC. It encodes CASSPEVRLPNYGYTF.

The table lists this clonotype with a few counts. At one boundary the junction diverges from the germline segment, which might be a read error. This chain joins TRBV10-3 and TRBJ2-6; D call uncertain. This CDR3 region has 17 residues. Germline-derived CDR1 and CDR2 are ENHRY and SYGVKD. The CDR3 nucleotides read TGTGCCAGCAGTCAGCACAGCGCCCCCTCTGGGGCCAACGTCCTGACTTTC. It codes for CASSQHSAPSGANVLTF.

This clonotype was found once. With a much larger clone just one base away, this may be a read error. V usage is TRBV6-6 and J usage is TRBJ2-7; 7 bases are shared with TRBD1. CDR1 and CDR2 (germline): MNHNY, SVGAGI (reference sequence). V shed 8 bases, J shed 0 bases, and the junction held 4 bases outside the gene matches. This CDR3 comprises 13 residues. In DNA form, the CDR3 reads TGTGCCAGCCTAGGACAGGCCTCCTACGAGCAGTACTTC. It translates to CASLGQASYEQYF.

The CDR3 nucleotides read TGTGCCAGCACCCCAACAGGGGCTAGTGGCTACACCTTC. The encoded protein is CASTPTGASGYTF. The chain carries TRBV7-8 and TRBJ1-2; 7 bases match TRBD1. The CDR3 spans 13 residues. Germline V gene lookup returns CDR1 SGHVS and CDR2 FQNEAQ. The ends lost 7 bases at V and 7 bases at J; junction bases unmatched: 9.

Of note for this clonotype: This may be a read error: a much more frequent sequence differs by one nucleotide. The chain combines TRBV19 with TRBJ1-4; 8 bases match TRBD1. The junction had 11 bases not matched to a gene; V was cut back by 4 bases and J by 10 bases. The V gene's germline CDR1 is LNHDA and CDR2 SQIVND (reference sequence). This CDR3 contains 15 residues. The CDR3 DNA follows: TGTGCCAGTAGTAAGATGACAACAGGGGGAGGAAAACTGTTTTTT. As protein: CASSKMTTGGGKLFF.

This clonotype appeared a few times. The chain is built from TRBV6-1 and TRBJ2-7; 12 bases map to TRBD2. CDR3 size: 16 residues. From germline, CDR1 is MNHNS and CDR2 SASEGT. Losses at the gene ends were 5 bases for V and 4 bases for J; bases not matched to a gene: 9. As DNA, the CDR3 is TGTGCCAGCAGTCATCGACTAGCGGGGGAACCTTACGAGCAGTACTTC. As protein: CASSHRLAGEPYEQYF.

Points on this clonotype: With a much larger clone just one base away, this may be a read error. The chain uses TRBV6-6 and TRBJ2-7; D uncertain. The CDR3 loop spans 13 amino acids. Looked up from germline, CDR1 is MNHNY and CDR2 is SVGAGI (reference sequence). The CDR3 is CAGSERRLYEQYF. CDR3 DNA sequence: TGTGCCGGCAGTGAAAGAAGACTCTACGAGCAGTACTTC.

To note about this clonotype: This may come from a read error, since a much larger clone is one base off. The chain combines TRBV5-1 with TRBJ2-5, with a tentative D call TRBD2 (5 bases). The CDR3 consists of 14 residues. Per the germline V gene, CDR1 is SGHRS and CDR2 is YFSETQ. The CDR3 spells CTSSSKDGKETQYF. The CDR3 bases are TGTACCAGCAGCTCTAAGGACGGGAAAGAGACCCAGTACTTC.

With regard to this clonotype: Germline and junction disagree at one end, which may indicate a read error. The CDR3 is CASSAPGQGIYEQYF. In nucleotides, the CDR3 is TGTGCCAGCAGTGCACCGGGACAGGGGATCTACGAGCAGTACTTC. This chain links TRBV10-2 with TRBJ2-7; 10 bases agree with TRBD1. The CDR3 runs 15 residues. CDR1 is WSHSY, CDR2 SAAADI, per germline.

This clonotype has a count of ten or more. The chain uses TRBV10-3 and TRBJ1-1; D might be TRBD1 (6 bases). V was shortened by 10 bases and J by 4 bases, with 19 bases between the two germline ends. This CDR3 is 14 amino acids long. CDR1 is ENHRY, CDR2 SYGVKD, per germline. CDR3 nucleotide sequence: TGTGCCACCGAACCACAGGGTCTTCGCACTGAAGCTTTCTTT. This encodes CATEPQGLRTEAFF.

The chain couples TRBV7-3 to TRBJ2-2; no clear D gene. V lost 4 bases and J 1 base, leaving 7 bases between the germline ends. This CDR3 region has 14 residues. The germline CDR1 and CDR2 sequences are SGHTA and FQGTGA. DNA for the CDR3: TGTGCCAGCAGCTGGGTGGGGAACACCGGGGAGCTGTTTTTT. Amino acid sequence: CASSWVGNTGELFF.

The chain has TRBV29-1 and TRBJ1-5; 9 bases are shared with TRBD1. From germline, CDR1 is SQVTM and CDR2 ANQGSEA. The V segment lost 6 bases and the J segment 3 bases; nucleotides outside the gene matches: 3. This CDR3 comprises 13 residues. The CDR3 loop reads CSVGQGYNQPQHF. CDR3 coding DNA: TGCAGCGTGGGACAGGGCTACAATCAGCCCCAGCATTTT. Full variable domain (outside the CDR3, taken from reference TRBV29-1 and TRBJ1-5): SAVISQKPSRDICQRGTSLTIQCQVDSQVTMMFWYRQQPGQSLTLIATANQGSEATYESGFVIDKFPISRPNLTFSTLTVSNMSPEDSSIYLCSVGQGYNQPQHFGDGTRLSIL.

This clonotype was counted many times. The V gene is TRBV19, the J gene TRBJ1-2; D gene uncertain. The CDR3 consists of 12 residues. The germline V gene encodes CDR1 LNHDA and CDR2 SQIVND (reference sequence). DNA of the CDR3: TGTGCTACCGGAGGGCTGCACTATGGCTACACCTTC. It yields the protein CATGGLHYGYTF.